By proportion, the clone carrying this T cell receptor beta chain is large (0.1 to 1%). What it binds is not known. Treg sorting used a CD4+CD25+CD127-/low gate. General study findings and limits: Tumor memory CD4+ T cell TCR gene usage clustered with blood and lymph node memory CD4+ cells and lymph node naive CD4+ cells.

Each CDR3 protein is one row after TCRdb ran MiXCR on the multiplex PCR reads. The sample includes about 600 distinct CDR3 sequences, around 4% of them seen just once. The sequence was obtained from a female donor with breast cancer. The sample consisted of Tregs sorted from blood.

The CDR3 here is CASSTFGVGYGYTF. As DNA, the CDR3 is TGTGCCAGCAGCACCTTTGGGGTCGGCTATGGCTACACCTTC. V usage is TRBV12-3 or TRBV12-4 and J usage is TRBJ1-2; no firm D call. Between the trimmed V and J ends, which lost 6 bases and 4 bases, there was a span of 15 bases. CDR3 length: 14 amino acids.